This TCR beta chain was profiled in a study of OX40 agonist ivuxolimab in advanced cancers. TCRdb keeps only in-frame clones here, not all; method: immunoSEQ multiplex PCR. The table lists some 75,000 clones, more than 70% of them singletons. V was trimmed by 4 bases and J by 6 bases, leaving 8 bases between them. The CDR3 is 12 amino acids. The V gene's germline CDR1 is LNHDA and CDR2 SQIVND (reference sequence). This TCR was sampled from an adult with an advanced solid tumor such as melanoma, head and neck, liver or kidney cancer. The chain employs TRBV19 and TRBJ2-3; D remains ambiguous. The specimen was CD4+ or CD8+ T cells sorted from blood, collected in a trial of the OX40 agonist ivuxolimab. The DNA for the CDR3 is TGTGCCAGTAGTACAAACGGGGATACGCAGTATTTT. This encodes CASSTNGDTQYF. Full variable domain (rest looked up from reference TRBV19 and TRBJ2-3): DGGITQSPKYLFRKEGQNVTLSCEQNLNHDAMYWYRQDPGQGLRLIYYSQIVNDFQKGDIAEGYSVSREKKESFPLTVTSAQKNPTAFYLCASSTNGDTQYFGPGTRLTVL.